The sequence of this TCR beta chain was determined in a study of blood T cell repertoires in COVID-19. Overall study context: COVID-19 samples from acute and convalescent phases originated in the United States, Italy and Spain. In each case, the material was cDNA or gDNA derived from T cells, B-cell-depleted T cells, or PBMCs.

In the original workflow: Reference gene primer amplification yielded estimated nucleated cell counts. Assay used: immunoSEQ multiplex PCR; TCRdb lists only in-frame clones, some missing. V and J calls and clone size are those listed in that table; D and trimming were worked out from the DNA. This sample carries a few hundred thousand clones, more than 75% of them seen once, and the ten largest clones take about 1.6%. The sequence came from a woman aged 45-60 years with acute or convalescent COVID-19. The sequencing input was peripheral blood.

CDR3 sequence reads: CASSVGVSGRMGNEQFF. CDR3 nucleotide sequence: TGTGCCAGCAGCGTCGGGGTAAGCGGGAGGATGGGCAATGAGCAGTTCTTC. The rearrangement joins TRBV9 to TRBJ2-1, with TRBD2 matching over 9 bases. V shed 2 bases, J shed 6 bases, and the junction held 12 bases outside the gene matches. The CDR3 covers 17 residues. Germline assignment: CDR1 SGDLS and CDR2 YYNGEE.